This is a list of T cell receptor beta chains from one sample in a study of read filtering for tumor transcriptome and immune sequencing. TCRdb redid the calling of the reads with MiXCR, one entry per CDR3 protein. In the table there are roughly 49,000 distinct CDR3 sequences, less than 20% of which are singletons. Input material: a population of CD138-negative cells sorted from bone marrow. These receptors were taken from a donor at least 40 years old with multiple myeloma. Each CDR3 is given without its conserved first and last residue.

J gene,V gene,CDR3 protein
TRBJ1-1,TRBV7-9,ATATEAF
TRBJ2-2,TRBV5-1,ASSLEVAGELF
TRBJ2-5,TRBV29-1,SVVPTWGETQY
TRBJ1-2,TRBV29-1,SLWGDGGYT
TRBJ2-4,TRBV7-9,ASSLTGVAKNIQY
TRBJ2-1,TRBV9,ASPSMGAGMDVNEQF
TRBJ1-5,TRBV7-2,ASSSDRLGGQPQH
TRBJ1-5,TRBV28,ASSTPSGLDNQPQH
TRBJ2-3,TRBV4-1,ASSLTPGTGVADTQY
TRBJ2-1,TRBV7-8,ASSLVPGQLYNEQF
TRBJ2-7,TRBV29-1,SAMTGATYEQY
TRBJ1-1,TRBV6-1,ASSMGQLEAF
TRBJ2-1,TRBV14,ASSPGLAGGYNEQF
TRBJ2-2,TRBV3-1,ASSQRTGGIWYGELF
TRBJ1-1,TRBV6-1,ASSASSGTAAGGAF
TRBJ2-5,TRBV12-3/TRBV12-4,ASSLVGASGETQY
TRBJ2-2,TRBV7-9,ASSLVRDKNTGELF
TRBJ2-2,TRBV5-1,ASSLVVRSNTGELF
TRBJ1-1,TRBV5-1,ASSLEPGANTEAF
TRBJ2-3,TRBV20-1,SARRLDADTQY
TRBJ2-1,TRBV18,ASSPPGQYNEQF
TRBJ2-5,TRBV20-1,SARSTVGQETQY
TRBJ2-2,TRBV7-3,ASSPGQGRPGELF
TRBJ2-3,TRBV29-1,SVTRGSGDTQY
TRBJ2-3,TRBV6-5,ASSNPGAGTDTQY
TRBJ1-5,TRBV2,ASSDWGSNQPQH
TRBJ1-1,TRBV29-1,SVEHDWGAF
TRBJ2-1,TRBV24-1,ATSDTGTSGSYNEQF
TRBJ2-3,TRBV20-1,SAPSGRLIDTQY
TRBJ1-2,TRBV10-3,AISGDRGGVGYT
TRBJ1-1,TRBV2,ASNGQGDTEAF
TRBJ1-1,TRBV5-6,ASSFLGQGNTEAF
TRBJ2-3,TRBV29-1,SVRGAGGQGTQY